The clone carrying this T cell receptor beta chain showed up many times. Antigen: not known. Germline V gene sequence: CDR1 DFQATT, CDR2 SNEGSKA (reference sequence). Trimming shortened V by 0 bases and J by 2 bases, and 11 bases separated the two germline ends. The length of the CDR3 is 15 residues. From the RT-PCR reads, TCRdb called clonotypes with MiXCR, one entry per CDR3 protein. The table has just under 250,000 distinct CDR3 sequences, 9% to 15% seen once. These data are taken from a study of response to subunit inactivated influenza vaccine. Study-wide results and caveats: There was a suggestion from the authors that each seasonal influenza vaccination recruits few new T cells.

The rearrangement links TRBV20-1 to TRBJ2-1; a possible D gene is TRBD1 (5 bases). The material was non-naive T cells sorted from PBMCs, obtained 14 to 15 days before vaccination. This receptor was obtained from a man aged 50-60 years who received an inactivated influenza vaccine. The CDR3 region has the DNA TGCAGTGCTAGAGAGGGGCTTTTCACCTACAATGAGCAGTTCTTC. Amino acids: CSAREGLFTYNEQFF.